This T cell receptor (beta chain) was observed in a study of OX40 agonist ivuxolimab in advanced cancers. About the study as a whole: Ivuxolimab, which targeted the costimulatory receptor OX40 (CD134), was an agonistic, fully human IgG2 monoclonal antibody. The paper covers the monotherapy dose-escalation part of the phase I ivuxolimab trial, which included N ≈ 50 patients. Intravenous ivuxolimab was administered to patients every 2 weeks at six dose levels: 0.01, 0.1, 0.3, 1.5, 3 and 10 mg/kg. Peripheral TCRbeta sequencing aimed to test whether ivuxolimab altered TCR sequence diversity and caused clonal T-cell expansion. Prior anti-PD-1, anti-PD-L1 or anti-CTLA-4 therapy was permitted, and checkpoint inhibitors had been received by roughly 42% of dose-escalation patients. Among the 50 to 55 dose-escalation patients, approximately 20 had hepatocellular carcinoma, approximately 15 melanoma, 9 renal cell carcinoma and 9 head and neck cancer. Partial responses occurred in three dose-escalation patients: two with cutaneous melanoma and one with hepatocellular carcinoma. The dose-escalation cohort was about 87% male with a mean age of about 54 years, ranging from 23 to 79. The study at large found these results: Partial responders in the 0.1-3.0 mg/kg groups had among the lowest normalized peripheral clonal expansion, especially among CD8+ T cells. At doses of 0.1 to 3.0 mg/kg, clonal expansion of both CD4+ and CD8+ blood T cells was observed from baseline to week 6. The antigen specificity of the clonally expanded peripheral T cells was not determined. After ivuxolimab, more expanded clones were found on average in CD8+ T cells than in CD4+ T cells. Low levels of normalized T-cell clonal expansion were also shown by some nonresponding patients.

Patients with a history of autoimmune disease or receiving systemic immunosuppression were excluded from the trial. Peripheral blood for TCR sequencing was collected from all dose cohorts at baseline, on cycle 4 day 1, and on cycle 7 day 1. The samples were taken from a phase I, first-in-human, multicenter, open-label dose-escalation trial of ivuxolimab. Adults with locally advanced or metastatic melanoma, renal cell carcinoma, hepatocellular carcinoma or head and neck squamous cell carcinoma were enrolled in the trial. Before TCR sequencing, CD4+ and CD8+ T cells were separately sorted from peripheral blood. Including the terminal cysteine and phenylalanine, the CDR3 comprises 16 residues. The CDR3 DNA has 48 bases and is translated from base 1. The germline V and J ends show losses of 4 bases and 5 bases respectively, and no gene match explains 7 bases of the junction. CDR1 is given as ENHRY and CDR2 as SYGVKD, both from the germline V gene.

Notes on this clone: The target of this receptor is not known. It has no much larger one-base neighbor in the sample; base qualities were not kept.

For sequencing of the TCRbeta CDR3 region, genomic DNA was extracted from the sorted cells. The immunoSEQ Assay was used for sequencing of TCRbeta CDR3 regions. TCRdb re-hosts the immuneACCESS table, in-frame sequences only. Its copies lack some clones; in the studies checked, an unresolved V gene accounts for under half of them, and the cause for the rest is not known. This sample comprises 96,000 or so clones, roughly four fifths of them detected only once. The ten largest clones take up under 6.5% of the sample. The sample in question was CD4+ or CD8+ T cells sorted from blood, obtained in a trial of the OX40 agonist ivuxolimab. Rearrangement joined TRBV10-3 to TRBJ2-2; the junction holds 10 bases that match TRBD2. The sequence was obtained from an adult with an advanced solid tumor such as melanoma, head and neck, liver or kidney cancer. The CDR3 is CAISGLAGDLTGELFF. In nucleotides, the sequence is TGTGCCATCAGTGGGCTAGCGGGGGACTTAACCGGGGAGCTGTTTTTT.